The sequence of this T cell receptor (beta chain) was determined in a study of chemoradiotherapy in HPV16-positive cancers. Study results and caveats: During treatment, candidate HPV-specific clones and E7-related motifs expanded in tumor.

This CDR3 comprises 15 residues. Germline CDR1 reads SGHNT; CDR2 reads YYREEE (reference sequence). J was trimmed by 3 bases and V by 5 bases; bases with no gene match: 9. This clone was found once. Its antigen is undetermined. Some clones are missing from TCRdb's copy, which holds only in-frame ones; the method was immunoSEQ multiplex PCR. Of 35,000 to 45,000 clones detected, around 82% appear once; the ten largest clones hold roughly 5.1%. The chain combines TRBV5-4 with TRBJ2-5; TRBD2 aligns across 8 bases. The input for sequencing was blood, taken from a patient who underwent chemoradiotherapy. The clonotype was recovered from a human donor with HPV-associated anogenital cancer. The CDR3 coding sequence is TGTGCCAGCAGGGGAGGTCTTAGCGGGGAAGAGACCCAGTACTTC. Protein: CASRGGLSGEETQYF. Looking up the rest from reference TRBV5-4 and TRBJ2-5 gives the full variable domain: ETGVTQSPTHLIKTRGQQVTLRCSSQSGHNTVSWYQQALGQGPQFIFQYYREEENGRGNFPPRFSGLQFPNYSSELNVNALELDDSALYLCASRGGLSGEETQYFGPGTRLLVL.